Shown below are 22 T cell receptor beta chains from a single sample sequenced in a study of CD8+ T cells in alopecia areata. Treatment indicated: oral pan-JAK inhibitor, 5-10 mg twice daily. Sequencing templates came from extracted RNA that was reverse transcribed into cDNA. Sequenced by immunoSEQ multiplex PCR; TCRdb stores in-frame clones only, minus some. The sample comprises more than 90,000 clones, about 61% of which are singletons, and about 17% rests with the top ten. Sequencing was performed on CD8+ T cells sorted from blood, taken around week 55, from a patient treated with tofacitinib. The receptors shown here come from a human donor with alopecia areata.

The chain uses TRBV15 and TRBJ2-3, with D possibly TRBD1 on 6 matching bases. In germline, CDR1 is LNHNV, CDR2 YYDKDF (reference sequence). The length of the CDR3 is 13 residues. V lost 5 bases to trimming and J lost 4 bases, with 10 bases between them. The CDR3 region is CATSGGPADTQYF. Written as DNA, the CDR3 is TGTGCCACCAGCGGGGGCCCGGCAGATACGCAGTATTTT.

The chain has TRBV7-2 and TRBJ2-3, with D hard to call. Germline V lookup: CDR1 SGHTA, CDR2 FQGNSA. CDR3 length equals 13 residues. V lost 2 bases to trimming and J lost 2 bases, with 5 bases between them. The CDR3 loop reads CASSLYLTDTQYF. DNA for the CDR3: TGTGCCAGCAGCTTATACCTCACAGATACGCAGTATTTT.

This chain joins TRBV2 and TRBJ2-7; the match to TRBD2 covers 7 bases. V was pared by 6 bases and J by 7 bases, with 0 bases of the junction left unmatched. The length of the CDR3 is 10 residues. CDR1 SNHLY and CDR2 FYNNEI come from the germline V gene. The CDR3 DNA reads TGTGCCAGCAGGCGGGGGGAGCAGTACTTC. This encodes CASRRGEQYF.

The V and J genes are TRBV4-1 and TRBJ2-5, with 8 nucleotides matching TRBD2. The CDR3 extends over 14 amino acids. Germline V lookup: CDR1 MGHRA, CDR2 YSYEKL. J lost 1 base, V lost 4 bases, and 2 bases had no gene match. The CDR3 nucleotides read TGCGCCAGCAGCCTGAGCGGGAGCCAAGAGACCCAGTACTTC. Translating it yields CASSLSGSQETQYF.

This clone was detected only a few times. The chain carries TRBV6-1 and TRBJ1-2; D not certain. Germline assignment: CDR1 MNHNS and CDR2 SASEGT. The germline V and J ends were trimmed by 5 bases and 6 bases, with 19 bases remaining between them. The CDR3 is made up of 15 amino acids. CDR3 amino acids: CASSPPGRRIHGYTF. CDR3 nucleotide sequence: TGTGCCAGCAGTCCCCCCGGACGACGAATACATGGCTACACCTTC.

This clone has a single count. V gene TRBV4-2 combines with J gene TRBJ1-1; 7 positions agree with TRBD1. V gave up 1 base and J gave up 1 base; unmatched junction bases: 6. The length of the CDR3 is 16 residues. Looked up from germline, CDR1 is LGHNA and CDR2 is YNFKEQ. The CDR3 region is CASSQARGQRNTEAFF. The CDR3 DNA reads TGTGCCAGCAGCCAAGCCAGGGGACAGCGGAACACTGAAGCTTTCTTT.

The chain couples TRBV7-3 to TRBJ1-1; maybe TRBD1 (5 bases). The germline V and J ends were trimmed by 8 bases and 1 base, with 14 bases remaining between them. This CDR3 has 14 amino acids. Germline assignment: CDR1 SGHTA and CDR2 FQGTGA. In nucleotides, the CDR3 is TGTGCCAGCCGCTCTGGCGGGGGGAACACTGAAGCTTTCTTT. This gives the protein CASRSGGGNTEAFF.

The chain joins TRBV6-6 to TRBJ1-1, with D possibly TRBD1 on 6 matching bases. Trimming left V 6 bases short and J 2 bases short, with 19 bases between. Germline V gene sequence: CDR1 MNHNY, CDR2 SVGAGI (reference sequence). The CDR3 totals 16 residues. CDR3 region: CASRNRGGGPNTEAFF. CDR3 coding DNA: TGTGCCAGCAGGAACAGAGGGGGGGGCCCCAACACTGAAGCTTTCTTT.

V and J are TRBV5-6 and TRBJ1-2; 7 bases map to TRBD1. Germline assignment: CDR1 SGHDT and CDR2 YYEEEE. The J segment lost 2 bases and the V segment lost 4 bases, leaving 5 bases of the junction unmatched. This CDR3 region has 14 residues. The CDR3 coding sequence is TGTGCCAGCAGCCCAGGGGGATCCAACTATGGCTACACCTTC. As protein: CASSPGGSNYGYTF.

This sequence joins TRBV29-1 and TRBJ2-7, with D possibly TRBD1 on 6 matching bases. Trimming cost V 2 bases and J 2 bases, with 13 bases left between them. Looked up from germline, CDR1 is SQVTM and CDR2 is ANQGSEA. The CDR3 contains 14 residues. The CDR3 DNA reads TGCAGCGTTGAATCGGGGACAACTACCTACGAGCAGTACTTC. This sequence encodes CSVESGTTTYEQYF.

The chain carries TRBV7-8 and TRBJ1-3; D unclear. This CDR3 has 14 residues. Germline V lookup: CDR1 SGHVS, CDR2 FQNEAQ. V was cut by 2 bases and J by 8 bases, with 13 bases left in between. CDR3 protein: CASSLSPAVDTIYF. The CDR3, as DNA: TGTGCCAGCAGCTTAAGTCCGGCAGTGGACACCATATATTTT.

The chain uses TRBV10-2 and TRBJ2-1; no clear D. Germline values: CDR1 WSHSY, CDR2 SAAADI. This CDR3 region has 12 residues. Trimming left V 8 bases short and J 3 bases short, with 8 bases between. CDR3 region: CASEGVYNEQFF. The CDR3 coding sequence is TGCGCCAGCGAAGGAGTCTACAATGAGCAGTTCTTC.

As concerns this clone: An end of the junction differs from the germline gene, which may be a read error. The chain joins TRBV29-1 to TRBJ2-5, with TRBD1 matching over 7 bases. Looked up from germline, CDR1 is SQVTM and CDR2 is ANQGSEA. The CDR3 has 15 amino acids. CDR3 protein: CSVEVTGQFQETQYF. CDR3 DNA: TGCAGCGTAGAAGTGACAGGGCAGTTCCAAGAGACCCAGTACTTC.

This clone has only a few counts. The chain has TRBV4-1 and TRBJ2-3; D is perhaps TRBD1 or TRBD2 (6 bases each). The CDR3 has 17 residues. Germline loops: CDR1 MGHRA, CDR2 YSYEKL. V lost 1 base and J 5 bases, leaving 19 bases between the germline ends. CDR3 in DNA: TGCGCCAGCAGCCAAGTGTGGCCGGGGGTGACAGGAGATACGCAGTATTTT. Translated: CASSQVWPGVTGDTQYF.

The chain employs TRBV13 and TRBJ2-5; D may be TRBD2 (5 bases). CDR3 length: 13 residues. Trimming shortened V by 4 bases and J by 5 bases, and 11 bases separated the two germline ends. Per germline, CDR1 PRHDT and CDR2 FYEKMQ (reference sequence). CDR3 in amino acids: CASSSGPGETQYF. For the CDR3, the DNA is TGTGCCAGCAGCTCGGGCCCGGGGGAGACCCAGTACTTC.

This chain connects TRBV7-2 to TRBJ2-3; possible D gene TRBD2, 6 bases. Germline loops: CDR1 SGHTA, CDR2 FQGNSA. V lost 8 bases to trimming and J lost 0 bases, with 18 bases between them. The CDR3 runs 16 residues. The CDR3 reads CASVPGVGGSTDTQYF. The CDR3 DNA reads TGTGCCAGCGTCCCGGGGGTTGGCGGTAGCACAGATACGCAGTATTTT.

CDR3 sequence: CASRGQLFETQYF. CDR3 bases: TGTGCCAGCCGGGGACAGCTTTTCGAGACCCAGTACTTC. The chain joins TRBV2 to TRBJ2-5; 7 bases are a match to TRBD1. The V gene end was trimmed by 8 bases and the J gene end by 5 bases; junction bases not matched to a gene: 8. CDR1 and CDR2 from the germline V gene are SNHLY and FYNNEI. There are 13 residues in the CDR3.

The rearrangement joins TRBV27 to TRBJ2-2, with TRBD2 matching over 8 bases. Germline CDR1 and CDR2: MNHEY and SMNVEV (reference sequence). J gave up 11 bases and V 2 bases, and 7 bases lay outside the gene matches. The CDR3 is made up of 14 amino acids. CDR3: CASSLEAGVDELFF. The CDR3 region has the DNA TGTGCCAGCAGTTTAGAAGCGGGGGTCGATGAGCTGTTTTTT.

The chain is built from TRBV4-1 and TRBJ1-1; a possible D gene is TRBD1 (5 bases). Looked up from germline, CDR1 is MGHRA and CDR2 is YSYEKL. The length of the CDR3 is 13 residues. V dropped 4 bases and J dropped 1 base, with 7 bases sitting between them. The CDR3 spells CASSRQRNTEAFF. The CDR3 DNA sequence: TGCGCCAGCAGCCGACAGAGGAACACTGAAGCTTTCTTT.

This chain connects TRBV19 to TRBJ1-2, with a weak D call TRBD1 (6 bases). V was shortened by 5 bases and J by 1 base, with 14 bases between the two germline ends. In germline, CDR1 is LNHDA, CDR2 SQIVND (reference sequence). The CDR3 spans 15 residues. In DNA, the CDR3 is TGTGCCAGTAGTTTCCGGGACATACTTAACTATGGCTACACCTTC. Protein sequence: CASSFRDILNYGYTF.

About this clone itself: Distinct nucleotide sequences in the sample also encode this CDR3. This rearrangement joins TRBV5-6 to TRBJ2-7; D uncertain. Germline CDR1 reads SGHDT; CDR2 reads YYEEEE. V dropped 0 bases and J dropped 4 bases, with 5 bases sitting between them. This CDR3 is built from 12 residues. CDR3 loop: CASSLGQYEQYF. The CDR3 nucleotides are TGTGCCAGCAGCTTGGGCCAGTACGAGCAGTACTTC.

CDR3 in DNA: TGCGCCAGCAGCCAAGAATGGGGGGTGCGCAATCAGCCCCAGCATTTT. Its translation is CASSQEWGVRNQPQHF. The J gene is TRBJ1-5, the V gene TRBV4-1, with D perhaps TRBD1 (5 bases). The CDR3 is 16 amino acids. From germline, CDR1 is MGHRA and CDR2 YSYEKL. The V and J ends lost 0 bases and 2 bases respectively, with 11 bases between them.